This T cell receptor beta chain was observed in a study of Ad26.COV2.S vaccination and SARS-CoV-2 variants. Noted treatment: 15 to 20 received Ad26.COV2.S at low or high dose, single or two shots; roughly five received placebo; per-sample allocation not given. The samples were gathered on day 63 after the first injection of vaccine or placebo. Regarding the study as a whole: Spike-specific TCR breadth in vaccine recipients exceeded that seen in placebo recipients.

The CDR3 runs to 14 residues. Looked up from germline, CDR1 is SGHTA and CDR2 is FQGNSA. Trimming removed 5 bases at V and 0 bases at J, with 8 bases between. Libraries were prepared by immunoSEQ multiplex PCR; TCRdb keeps only in-frame clonotypes and omits some of them. This sample carries more than 300,000 clones, about nine tenths of them seen once, and the ten largest clones take approximately 5.9%. A remark on this clone: The antigen is unknown.

V and J are TRBV7-2 and TRBJ1-5; no reliable D call. The clonotype comes from a person between 18 and 59 years old who received the Ad26.COV2.S COVID-19 vaccine or a placebo. The specimen comprised peripheral blood, sampled in a trial of Ad26.COV2.S vaccine versus placebo. CDR3 protein: CASSARGSNQPQHF. CDR3 sequence (DNA): TGTGCCAGCAGCGCCCGCGGTAGCAATCAGCCCCAGCATTTT.